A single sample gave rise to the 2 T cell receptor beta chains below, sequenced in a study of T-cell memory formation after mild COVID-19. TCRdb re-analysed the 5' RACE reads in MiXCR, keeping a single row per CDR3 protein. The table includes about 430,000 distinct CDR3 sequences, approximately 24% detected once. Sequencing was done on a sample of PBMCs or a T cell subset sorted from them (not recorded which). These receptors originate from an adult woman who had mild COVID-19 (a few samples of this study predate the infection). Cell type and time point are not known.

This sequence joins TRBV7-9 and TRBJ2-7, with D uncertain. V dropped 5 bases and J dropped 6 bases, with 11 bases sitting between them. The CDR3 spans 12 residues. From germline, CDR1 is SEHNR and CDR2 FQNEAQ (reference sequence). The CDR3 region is CASSLTVGEQYF. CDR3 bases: TGTGCCAGCAGCCTGACCGTTGGCGAGCAGTACTTC.

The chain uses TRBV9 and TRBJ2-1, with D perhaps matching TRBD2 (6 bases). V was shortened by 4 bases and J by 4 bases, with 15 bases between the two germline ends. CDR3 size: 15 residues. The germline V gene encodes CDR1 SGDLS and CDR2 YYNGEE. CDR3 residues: CASSPFGGGYNEQFF. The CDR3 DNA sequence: TGTGCCAGCAGCCCCTTTGGGGGAGGATACAATGAGCAGTTCTTC.